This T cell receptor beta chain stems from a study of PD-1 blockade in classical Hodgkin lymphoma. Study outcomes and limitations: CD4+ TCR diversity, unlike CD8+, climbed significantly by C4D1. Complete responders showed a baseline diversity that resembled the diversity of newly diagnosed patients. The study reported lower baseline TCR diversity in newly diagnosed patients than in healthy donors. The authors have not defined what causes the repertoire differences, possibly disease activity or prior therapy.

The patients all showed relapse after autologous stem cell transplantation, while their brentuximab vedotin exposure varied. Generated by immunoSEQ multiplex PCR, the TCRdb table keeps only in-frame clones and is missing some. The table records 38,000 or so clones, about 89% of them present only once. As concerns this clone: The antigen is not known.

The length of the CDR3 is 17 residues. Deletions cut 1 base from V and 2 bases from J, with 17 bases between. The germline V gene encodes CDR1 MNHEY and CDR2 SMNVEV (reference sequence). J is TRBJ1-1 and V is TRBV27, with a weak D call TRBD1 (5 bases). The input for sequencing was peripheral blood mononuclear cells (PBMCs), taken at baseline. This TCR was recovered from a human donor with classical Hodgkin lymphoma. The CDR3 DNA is TGTGCCAGCAGTTTATTGAGAGGCGGGGCCTTAAACACTGAAGCTTTCTTT. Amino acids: CASSLLRGGALNTEAFF.